The clone carrying this TCR beta chain was detected only once. The CDR3 sequence is 14 residues long. The V gene's germline CDR1 is MNHEY and CDR2 SVGEGT. After removal of 4 bases from V and 2 bases from J, the junction contained 3 bases not matched to a gene. The entry originates in a study of blood T cell repertoires in COVID-19. TCRdb's table, derived via immunoSEQ multiplex PCR, lists solely in-frame clones and lacks some. The data hold about 77,000 clones, with 80% observed a single time. The sample comprised peripheral blood. This clonotype was obtained from a woman aged 70-85 years with acute or convalescent COVID-19. This chain links TRBV6-2 or TRBV6-3 with TRBJ2-7; 9 nucleotides align to TRBD1. The CDR3 DNA reads as TGTGCCAGCAGTTTCCGGGACAGGGCCTACGAGCAGTACTTC. It is translated as CASSFRDRAYEQYF.